A selection of T cell receptor beta chains follows, all from one sample in a study of Graves' ophthalmopathy and Graves' hyperthyroidism. TCRdb re-derived calls from the multiplex PCR reads in MiXCR, one entry per CDR3 protein. The repertoire includes over a million distinct CDR3 sequences, about 38% of them detected once, and 8.5% to 14% sits in the top ten. The sequenced sample consisted of peripheral blood or thyroid tissue (not recorded which). All receptors come from an adult man with Graves' hyperthyroidism. Both conserved end residues are part of each CDR3. The order of the fields is J gene, V gene, clone size, CDR3 length, D gene, CDR3 protein, CDR3 DNA. A D gene is named only where the DNA matches it firmly. Clone size appears in some rows only: once, few, many, or a class for an expanded clone.

TRBJ2-2	TRBV9	NA	15	TRBD1	CASALRDRDTGELFF	TGTGCCAGCGCACTCCGGGACAGGGACACCGGGGAGCTGTTTTTT
TRBJ2-7	TRBV7-2	NA	13	NA	CASSPGGAPEQYF	TGTGCCAGCAGCCCAGGGGGGGCTCCCGAGCAGTACTTC
TRBJ1-2	TRBV7-2	NA	14	NA	CASSNQGYNYGYTF	TGTGCCAGCAGCAACCAGGGGTACAACTATGGCTACACCTTC
TRBJ1-2	TRBV29-1	many	13	NA	CSVEEDGRHGYTF	TGCAGCGTTGAAGAGGACGGCCGTCATGGCTACACCTTC
TRBJ2-7	TRBV5-1	many	14	TRBD1	CASRLGQDSYEQYF	TGCGCCAGCAGGCTAGGACAGGATTCCTACGAGCAGTACTTC
TRBJ2-1	TRBV10-3	NA	14	TRBD2	CAISDRLAGSEQFF	TGTGCCATCAGCGACCGACTAGCGGGATCCGAGCAGTTCTTC
TRBJ2-1	TRBV11-2	NA	14	NA	CASSSSESRGEQFF	TGTGCCAGCAGCTCATCAGAGAGTCGGGGGGAGCAGTTCTTC
TRBJ1-6	TRBV11-2	NA	15	TRBD1	CASSTVGTGNSPLHF	TGTGCCAGCAGCACTGTAGGGACAGGGAATTCACCCCTCCACTTT
TRBJ1-1	TRBV7-9	NA	12	NA	CASSVLRTEAFF	TGTGCCAGCAGCGTCCTCCGGACTGAAGCTTTCTTT
TRBJ2-2	TRBV6-5	NA	16	NA	CASGDPTSHATGELFF	TGTGCCAGCGGCGACCCTACCAGCCATGCCACCGGGGAGCTGTTTTTT
TRBJ2-5	TRBV2	many	17	NA	CASLLFYGTGPEETQYF	TGTGCCAGCTTGTTATTCTACGGAACGGGGCCCGAAGAGACCCAGTACTTC
TRBJ1-6	TRBV6-6	NA	16	NA	CASSYSRDPYNSPLHF	TGTGCCAGCAGTTACTCGAGGGACCCTTATAATTCACCCCTCCACTTT
TRBJ2-5	TRBV24-1	many	14	TRBD1	CATSPTGAEETQYF	TGTGCCACCAGCCCAACAGGGGCAGAGGAGACCCAGTACTTC
TRBJ1-5	TRBV19	NA	15	TRBD1	CASSLTGDDNQPQHF	TGTGCCAGTAGTCTTACAGGGGATGACAATCAGCCCCAGCATTTT
TRBJ1-3	TRBV9	many	16	NA	CASSAHREDPGNTIYF	TGTGCCAGCAGCGCTCACAGGGAAGACCCTGGAAACACCATATATTTT
TRBJ1-1	TRBV7-9	few	15	TRBD1	CASSLAAGGKAEAFF	TGTGCCAGCAGCTTAGCGGCAGGGGGTAAAGCTGAAGCTTTCTTT
TRBJ1-5	TRBV20-1	few	13	NA	CSARGGKVQPQHF	TGCAGTGCTAGAGGGGGAAAGGTTCAGCCCCAGCATTTT
TRBJ1-2	TRBV7-2	many	14	NA	CASTPVWSDYGYTF	TGTGCCAGCACCCCGGTCTGGAGCGACTATGGCTACACCTTC
TRBJ2-2	TRBV7-9	NA	16	NA	CASSDLTHRNTGELFF	TGTGCCAGCAGCGATCTAACACATCGCAACACCGGGGAGCTGTTTTTT
TRBJ2-5	TRBV7-2	NA	15	NA	CASSLTSATGETQYF	TGTGCCAGCAGCTTAACTAGCGCAACAGGGGAGACCCAGTACTTC
TRBJ1-5	TRBV12-3/TRBV12-4	NA	14	NA	CASSFGGPNQPQHF	TGTGCCAGCAGTTTCGGGGGACCCAATCAGCCCCAGCATTTT
TRBJ1-4	TRBV25-1	NA	17	NA	CASSLAVQGRANEKLFF	TGTGCCAGCAGCTTGGCCGTCCAGGGGAGGGCTAATGAAAAACTGTTTTTT
TRBJ2-5	TRBV24-1	NA	14	NA	CATSGQGPQETQYF	TGTGCCACCAGTGGGCAGGGACCACAAGAGACCCAGTACTTC
TRBJ1-2	TRBV7-9	many	16	TRBD1	CASSLDPGQGFSGYTF	TGTGCCAGCAGCTTAGATCCGGGACAGGGATTTTCGGGCTACACCTTC
TRBJ2-7	TRBV13	few	18	NA	CASSLGQKSGGWLYEQYF	TGTGCCAGCAGCTTAGGCCAAAAGTCCGGCGGGTGGCTTTACGAGCAGTACTTC
TRBJ2-7	TRBV7-2	NA	15	NA	CASSQEGGTVYEQYF	TGTGCCAGCAGCCAAGAAGGGGGAACAGTGTACGAGCAGTACTTC
TRBJ2-7	TRBV10-3	few	14	NA	CASRRQDHTYEQYF	TGTGCCAGCAGAAGGCAGGATCACACCTACGAGCAGTACTTC
TRBJ2-5	TRBV4-1	many	16	NA	CASSSPGRTKQETQYF	TGCGCCAGCAGCTCCCCAGGGAGGACAAAACAAGAGACCCAGTACTTC
TRBJ1-6	TRBV20-1	few	17	NA	CSGRGLVTEYLNSPLHF	TGCAGTGGAAGGGGTCTGGTCACAGAATATTTGAATTCACCCCTCCACTTT
TRBJ1-2	TRBV25-1	NA	13	NA	CASSATRRVGYTF	TGTGCCAGCAGTGCGACGAGACGGGTCGGCTACACCTTC
TRBJ2-1	TRBV19	many	15	TRBD2	CASSTSGTSGNEQFF	TGTGCCAGTAGTACGTCCGGGACTAGCGGCAATGAGCAGTTCTTC
TRBJ1-6	TRBV12-3/TRBV12-4	many	16	NA	CASSLGGNPFNSPLHF	TGTGCCAGCAGTTTAGGGGGCAATCCTTTTAATTCACCCCTCCACTTT
TRBJ1-2	TRBV10-2	NA	15	NA	CASSSLWDGDNRYTF	TGCGCCAGCAGTTCCCTCTGGGACGGCGATAATCGTTACACCTTC
TRBJ1-1	TRBV10-3	once	12	NA	CAISESHTEAFF	TGTGCCATCAGTGAGTCCCACACAGAAGCTTTCTTT
TRBJ1-1	TRBV20-1	many	13	NA	CSARETANTEAFF	TGCAGTGCTAGAGAAACAGCGAACACTGAAGCTTTCTTT
TRBJ2-2	TRBV11-2	many	16	NA	CASSYRDGAGSGELFF	TGTGCCAGCAGCTACAGGGATGGGGCAGGGTCCGGGGAGCTGTTTTTT
TRBJ1-5	TRBV20-1	many	14	TRBD1	CSAREGDRDQPQHF	TGCAGTGCTAGAGAAGGGGACAGGGATCAGCCCCAGCATTTT
TRBJ1-5	TRBV2	few	15	TRBD1	CASSSGQGNNQPQHF	TGTGCCAGCAGTTCGGGACAGGGGAACAATCAGCCCCAGCATTTT
TRBJ1-4	TRBV29-1	NA	24	NA	CSVEVGNYGYTFGSGTTRGEKLFF	NA
TRBJ2-5	TRBV24-1	NA	12	TRBD1	CAPDRVQETQYF	TGTGCTCCAGACAGGGTACAAGAGACCCAGTACTTC
TRBJ2-2	TRBV6-5	once	15	TRBD2	CASRGGGHHTGELFF	TGTGCCAGCAGAGGCGGGGGGCACCACACCGGGGAGCTGTTTTTT